This TCR beta chain was obtained from a study of monozygotic twins with inflammatory bowel disease. Study results and caveats: Versus healthy twins, IBD patients showed fewer clonotypes shared with others, especially with disease activity.

Template switching introduced UMIs that contain a 6-nucleotide sample barcode. Each CDR3 protein gets one entry in TCRdb, which reprocessed the 5' RACE reads and gives no DNA. This specimen shows around 200,000 distinct CDR3 sequences; the ten leading clones hold approximately 1.6%. In the case of this clonotype: Its target is not known.

Per germline, CDR1 SGHVS and CDR2 FNYEAQ. The CDR3 is made up of 16 amino acids. The rearrangement links TRBV7-6 to TRBJ2-3. The receptor comes from a human donor with ulcerative colitis or Crohn's disease, or a healthy co-twin of an affected twin (not recorded which). Source material: blood. The CDR3 loop reads CASSPHFQQGTDTQYF.